The sequence of this T cell receptor (beta chain) was determined in a study of shared clonotypes between healthy human individuals (dated by TCRdb to 2018 to 2020). Describing the broader study: The cohort included three men and a couple of women between 18 and 49 years of age. The study deeply sequenced blood TCR repertoires of 5 or 6 healthy adults to estimate repertoire size and the extent of clonotype sharing between individuals. Between about 0.8 and 9 billion PBMCs per donor were obtained by leukapheresis. Libraries were prepared and TCR repertoires were sequenced by different laboratories using diverse techniques, in order to increase sequencing depth and limit assay-specific biases. For each donor, CD4 naive and CD4 memory were each run on three plates, CD8 naive on two plates, and CD8 memory on one plate.

CD8 naive samples were CD45RO-negative cells positively selected for CCR7, giving a CD45RA+CCR7+ population that excluded TemRA cells. Donors were healthy HIV-negative adults with no recently reported acute infections or vaccinations. All donors were Caucasian adults living in Nashville, Tennessee, USA. After blood collection by leukapheresis, PBMCs were isolated using Ficoll-Histopaque density gradient centrifugation and then cryopreserved in the vapor phase of liquid nitrogen. Purity and quantity of every magnetically sorted T cell population were checked by analytical flow cytometry. Genomic DNA was isolated from each sorted fraction and quantified by UV absorbance on a Nanodrop 2000c. Using the deep immunoSEQ assay, multiplex PCR amplified TCR CDR3 regions from genomic DNA. Extracted genomic DNA from each cell subset was distributed evenly across all wells of several immunoSEQ 96-well plates, and each plate was treated as a replicate. For sorted subsets, each replicate PCR was loaded with around 220 ng genomic DNA, equivalent to approximately 27,000 T cell genomes. Purified libraries were quantified with a Qubit 3.0 fluorometer, sized on a Bioanalyzer 2100, and re-quantified with the KAPA Library Quantification kit. Every immunoSEQ 96-well plate was sequenced on a dedicated single-read 150-cycle Illumina NextSeq 550 flow cell. The authors' analysis ran thus. Because the immunoSEQ output held only junctional sequences and lacked quality scores, the filtering could not match the filtering applied to full-length reads. Sequences were annotated with PyIR, a Python wrapper for IgBLAST v1.9, and V/J genes and CDR3 were assigned using IMGT germline references. Reads with weak V/J assignments (E-value above 1e-6), missing CDR3, stop codons, out-of-frame junctions, or ambiguous translated residues were removed. V3J clonotypes were defined by identical inferred V gene, J gene, and CDR3 amino acid sequence. To compute the percentage overlap between repertoires, the number of shared unique clonotypes was divided by the size of the smaller repertoire. Repertoire richness was assessed with RTK rarefaction, the Chao1 estimator, and Recon v2.1 estimates of unobserved clonotypes. OLGA was used to compute generation probabilities for all TCRbeta clonotypes that the gDNA method yielded from several donors. The source is immuneACCESS, and TCRdb retained only in-frame sequences with V and J called. Part of the clones is not carried over; for the studies checked, unresolved V genes explain less than half of this, and the remainder is unexplained. The V and J calls and the clone size are those of that table, but D and trimming were determined from the DNA. Present in this sample are approximately 2,000,000 clones, around 95% of which were seen just once. In total, the top ten clones hold over 1.5% of the sample.

Note on this clone: The specificity of this receptor is unknown. The input lacks base qualities; no much larger clone sits a single base away.

Study-wide conclusions, independent of this receptor: Even with the large sequencing depth, rarefaction of the sorted-subset datasets indicated that sequencing was incomplete. Larger estimated clonotype richness was generally found for naive subsets than for memory subsets. Because the study included a small number of donors, the genetic and exposure-history diversity represented was limited. Approximately 5% of naive CD4, around 3.5% of naive CD8, about 2.4% of memory CD4, and more than 0.35% of memory CD8 clonotypes were shared across a handful of donors. Only blood was sampled, and tissue TCR repertoires likely differ from those in blood. Compared with non-shared clonotypes, the clonotypes found in all four sorted-subset donors had higher generation probabilities. Based on pairwise subsampling, the degree of clonotype sharing among donors was expected to be affected by sequencing depth.

The CDR3 measures 14 amino acids from cysteine to phenylalanine. Only the CDR3 part of the read is kept: 42 bases, read in frame from the first base. The junction carries 11 bases between V and J, which are trimmed by 6 bases and 0 bases respectively. The germline V gene (reference sequence) supplies CDR1 MNHEY and CDR2 SMNVEV. The rearrangement combines TRBV27 with TRBJ1-2; TRBD1 is a possible D gene, resting on 6 matching bases. The sequence derives from a man between 18 and 29 years old in good health. Some clones in this sample may be carry-over from other donors' samples. What was sequenced was naive CD8+ T cells from PBMCs. Read against the paper, the sample's cell subset or site label means: CD45RA+CCR7+. The DNA is as follows: TGTGCCAGCAGAACGACAGGAACTAACTATGGCTACACCTTC. It specifies CASRTTGTNYGYTF.